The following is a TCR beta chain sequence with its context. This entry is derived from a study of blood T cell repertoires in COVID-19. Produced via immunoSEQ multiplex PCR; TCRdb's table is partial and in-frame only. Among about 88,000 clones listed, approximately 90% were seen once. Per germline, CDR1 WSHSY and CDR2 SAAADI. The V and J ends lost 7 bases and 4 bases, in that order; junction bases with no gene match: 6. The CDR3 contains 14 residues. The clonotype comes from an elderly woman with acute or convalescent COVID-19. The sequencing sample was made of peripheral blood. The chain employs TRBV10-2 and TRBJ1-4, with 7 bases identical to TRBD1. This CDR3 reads CASKLDRSNEKLFF. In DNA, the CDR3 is TGCGCCAGCAAGCTGGACAGGAGTAATGAAAAACTGTTTTTT.